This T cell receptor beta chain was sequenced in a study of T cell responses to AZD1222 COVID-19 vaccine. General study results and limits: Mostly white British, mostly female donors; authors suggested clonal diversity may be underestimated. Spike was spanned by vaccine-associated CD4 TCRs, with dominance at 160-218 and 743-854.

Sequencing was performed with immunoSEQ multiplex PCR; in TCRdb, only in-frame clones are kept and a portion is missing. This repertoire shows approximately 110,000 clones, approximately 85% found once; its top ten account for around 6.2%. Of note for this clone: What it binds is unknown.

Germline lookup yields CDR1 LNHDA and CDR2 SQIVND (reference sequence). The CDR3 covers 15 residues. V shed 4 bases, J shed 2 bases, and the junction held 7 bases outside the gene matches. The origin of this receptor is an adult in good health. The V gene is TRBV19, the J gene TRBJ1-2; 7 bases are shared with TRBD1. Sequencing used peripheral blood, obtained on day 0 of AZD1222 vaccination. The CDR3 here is CASSNPPDRNYGYTF. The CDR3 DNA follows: TGTGCCAGTAGTAACCCACCGGACAGGAACTATGGCTACACCTTC.